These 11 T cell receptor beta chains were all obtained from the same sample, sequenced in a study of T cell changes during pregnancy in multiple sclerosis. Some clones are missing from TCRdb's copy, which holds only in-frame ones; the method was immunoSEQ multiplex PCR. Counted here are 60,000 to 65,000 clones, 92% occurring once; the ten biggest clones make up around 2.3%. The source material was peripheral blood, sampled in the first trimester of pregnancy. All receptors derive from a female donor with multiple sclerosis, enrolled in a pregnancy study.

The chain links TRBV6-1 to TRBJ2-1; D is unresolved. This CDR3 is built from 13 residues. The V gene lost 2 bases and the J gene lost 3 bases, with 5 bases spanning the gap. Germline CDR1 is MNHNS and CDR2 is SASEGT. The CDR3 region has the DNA TGTGCCAGCAGTGAAAGCCACTACAATGAGCAGTTCTTC. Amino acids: CASSESHYNEQFF.

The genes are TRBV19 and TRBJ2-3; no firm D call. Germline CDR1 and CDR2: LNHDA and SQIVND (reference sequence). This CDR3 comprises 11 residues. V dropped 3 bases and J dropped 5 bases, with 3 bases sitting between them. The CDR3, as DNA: TGTGCCAGTAGTATCCTAGATACGCAGTATTTT. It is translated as CASSILDTQYF.

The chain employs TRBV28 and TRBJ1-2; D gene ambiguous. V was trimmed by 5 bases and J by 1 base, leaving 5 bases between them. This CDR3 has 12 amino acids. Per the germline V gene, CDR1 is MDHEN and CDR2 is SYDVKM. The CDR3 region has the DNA TGTGCCAGCAGTCCCCTTAACTATGGCTACACCTTC. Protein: CASSPLNYGYTF.

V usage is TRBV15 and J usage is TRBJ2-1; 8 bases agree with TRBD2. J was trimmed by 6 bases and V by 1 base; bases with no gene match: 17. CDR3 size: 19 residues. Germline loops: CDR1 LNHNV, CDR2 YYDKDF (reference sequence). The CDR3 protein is CATSRGVNVGREEGNEQFF. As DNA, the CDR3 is TGTGCCACCAGCAGAGGTGTGAACGTCGGGAGGGAGGAAGGCAATGAGCAGTTCTTC.

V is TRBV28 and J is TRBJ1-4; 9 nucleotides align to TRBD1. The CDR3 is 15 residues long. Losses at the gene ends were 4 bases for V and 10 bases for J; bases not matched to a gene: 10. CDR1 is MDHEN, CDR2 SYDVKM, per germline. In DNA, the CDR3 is TGTGCCAGCAGTTATGCCGGGACAGGGTTGAGAAAACTGTTTTTT. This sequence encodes CASSYAGTGLRKLFF.

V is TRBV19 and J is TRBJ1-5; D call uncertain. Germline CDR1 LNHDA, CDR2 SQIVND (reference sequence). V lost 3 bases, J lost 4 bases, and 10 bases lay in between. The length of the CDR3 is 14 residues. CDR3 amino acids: CASSILGENQPQHF. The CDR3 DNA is TGTGCCAGTAGTATTTTGGGAGAGAATCAGCCCCAGCATTTT.

The CDR3 reads CASSSQRESYNEQFF. In DNA, the CDR3 is TGTGCCAGCAGCTCCCAGCGGGAGTCCTACAATGAGCAGTTCTTC. The rearrangement joins TRBV13 to TRBJ2-1; 8 bases agree with TRBD2. V lost 4 bases, J lost 1 base, and 3 bases stayed unmatched. The CDR3 length is 15 residues. Germline loops: CDR1 PRHDT, CDR2 FYEKMQ (reference sequence).

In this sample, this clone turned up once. Written as DNA, the CDR3 is TGTGCCAGCAGTCAACACAGGAATAGCAATCAGCCCCAGCATTTT. Its translation: CASSQHRNSNQPQHF. This chain connects TRBV2 to TRBJ1-5, with D perhaps TRBD1 (5 bases). The CDR3 loop spans 15 amino acids. Trimming cost V 5 bases and J 0 bases, with 11 bases left between them. The V gene's germline CDR1 is SNHLY and CDR2 FYNNEI.

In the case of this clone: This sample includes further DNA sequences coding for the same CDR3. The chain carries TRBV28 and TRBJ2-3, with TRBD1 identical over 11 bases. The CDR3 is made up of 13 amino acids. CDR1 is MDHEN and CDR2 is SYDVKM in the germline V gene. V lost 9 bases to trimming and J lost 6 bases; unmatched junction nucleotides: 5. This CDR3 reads CASRDRGADTQYF. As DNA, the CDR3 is TGTGCCAGTCGGGACAGGGGGGCGGATACGCAGTATTTT.

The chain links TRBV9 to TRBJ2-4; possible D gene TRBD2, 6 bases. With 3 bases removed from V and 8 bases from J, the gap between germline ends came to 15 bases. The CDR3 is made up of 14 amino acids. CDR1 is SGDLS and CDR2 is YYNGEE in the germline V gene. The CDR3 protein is CASSETQRAHIQYF. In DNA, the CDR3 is TGTGCCAGCAGCGAAACCCAGCGGGCCCACATTCAGTACTTC.

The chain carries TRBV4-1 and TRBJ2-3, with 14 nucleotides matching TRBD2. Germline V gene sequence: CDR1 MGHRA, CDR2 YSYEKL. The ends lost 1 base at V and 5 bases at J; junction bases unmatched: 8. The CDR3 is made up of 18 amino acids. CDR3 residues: CASSQVIRTSGRKDTQYF. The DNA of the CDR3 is TGCGCCAGCAGCCAAGTCATAAGGACTAGCGGGAGGAAAGATACGCAGTATTTT.